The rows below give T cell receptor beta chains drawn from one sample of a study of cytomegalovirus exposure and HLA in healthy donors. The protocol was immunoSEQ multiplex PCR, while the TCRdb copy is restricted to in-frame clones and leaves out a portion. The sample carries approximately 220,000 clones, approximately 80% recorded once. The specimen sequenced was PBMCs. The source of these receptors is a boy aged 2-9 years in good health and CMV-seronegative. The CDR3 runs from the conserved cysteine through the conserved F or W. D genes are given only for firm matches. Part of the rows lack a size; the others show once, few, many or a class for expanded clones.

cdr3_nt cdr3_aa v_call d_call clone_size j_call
TGTGCCAGCCCCTCTGGGCCCCGTCTTGGTGAAGCTTTCTTT CASPSGPRLGEAFF TRBV6-1 . . TRBJ1-1
TGTGCCAGCAGTGAAATAAGCGGGAGGGTCCACGAGCAGTACTTC CASSEISGRVHEQYF TRBV2 TRBD2 once TRBJ2-7
TGTGCCAGCAGCCCCGGGCTAGCGGAAGCCTACGAGCAGTACTTC CASSPGLAEAYEQYF TRBV9 TRBD2 . TRBJ2-7
TGCGCCAGCAGCCAAGGCCGCGACGAGGGTACGCAGTATTTT CASSQGRDEGTQYF TRBV4-1 . . TRBJ2-3
TGTGCCAGCAGTAGGTATTCGGACAGGGAGAACCGTGAAGCTTTCTTT CASSRYSDRENREAFF TRBV27 TRBD1 . TRBJ1-1
TGTGCCAGCAGCCGGGAACCGGGACTACTAGACTACGAGCAGTACTTC CASSREPGLLDYEQYF TRBV9 TRBD2 . TRBJ2-7
TGTGCCAGCAGTGAAGCCAGTAATTCACCCCTCCACTTT CASSEASNSPLHF TRBV6-1 . . TRBJ1-6
TGTGCCAGCAGCCTTAGCGGGAGGCCTTACAATGAGCAGTTCTTC CASSLSGRPYNEQFF TRBV7-9 TRBD2 . TRBJ2-1
TGTGCCAGCAGTTACCGTCGGGACAATGAGCAGTTCTTC CASSYRRDNEQFF TRBV6-6 . . TRBJ2-1
TGTGCCAGCAGGATTGACAGGGGTGGGGAGACCCAGTACTTC CASRIDRGGETQYF TRBV2 TRBD1 . TRBJ2-5
TGTGCCATCACGAAAGGGGCGGAAAAAAAAATGAACACTGAAGCTTTCTTT CAITKGAEKKMNTEAFF TRBV10-3 . . TRBJ1-1
TGCGCCAGCAGCCAAGGTGCGGGACAGGGCTCCTACGAGCAGTACTTC CASSQGAGQGSYEQYF TRBV4-1 TRBD1 . TRBJ2-7
TGTGCCAGCAGCGTAGAGGAGCGGGGGGGCCTCGAGACCCAGTACTTC CASSVEERGGLETQYF TRBV9 TRBD2 . TRBJ2-5
TGCGCCAGCAGGCAACGACAGAATAATTCACCCCTCCACTTT CASRQRQNNSPLHF TRBV23-1 . . TRBJ1-6
TGTGCCAGCAGTTACGAAGCAGTCTCGGGAGACTATGGCTACACCTTC CASSYEAVSGDYGYTF TRBV6-5 . few TRBJ1-2
TGTGCCAGCAGCTGGGGCCAGGGGGTGAGCTATGGCTACACCTTC CASSWGQGVSYGYTF TRBV5-4 TRBD1 . TRBJ1-2
TGTGCCAAAGGTCCCGAGGCGGCCGGGGAGCTGTTTTTT CAKGPEAAGELFF TRBV2 . few TRBJ2-2
TGTGCCAGCAGCGTGTCCGGGACTAGCGCAGAGACCCAGTACTTC CASSVSGTSAETQYF TRBV9 TRBD2 . TRBJ2-5
TGTGCCAGCAGCTTAGAACCTAGTGTGTCCTACGAGCAGTACTTC CASSLEPSVSYEQYF TRBV11-2 . . TRBJ2-7
TGTGCCAGCAGGGCTAGCGGGGGAGGGACAGATACGCAGTATTTT CASRASGGGTDTQYF TRBV2 TRBD2 . TRBJ2-3
TGTGCCAGCAGCCTCAACCAGGGGTACTACGAGCAGTACTTC CASSLNQGYYEQYF TRBV11-1 . few TRBJ2-7
TGTGCCAGTACTAATAGCGGGGGCTCCTACAATGAGCAGTTCTTC CASTNSGGSYNEQFF TRBV19 TRBD2 . TRBJ2-1
TGTGCCAGCAGTGGAAGTAGCGGCGGTGAGCAGTTCTTC CASSGSSGGEQFF TRBV2 . . TRBJ2-1
TGTGCCAGCAGCCTGGGACTGGGAGACTTTAATGAAAAACTGTTTTTT CASSLGLGDFNEKLFF TRBV7-9 . once TRBJ1-4
TGCGCCAGCAAACTAGCGGGTGAGCAGTTCTTC CASKLAGEQFF TRBV5-1 TRBD2 . TRBJ2-1
TGTGCCAGCAGCGGCTCCCCAACTAGCGGGGGGTGGTACGAGCAGTACTTC CASSGSPTSGGWYEQYF TRBV9 TRBD2 . TRBJ2-7
TGTGCCAGCTCACCTACCGTTGGAGGCTACGAGCAGTACTTC CASSPTVGGYEQYF TRBV18 . . TRBJ2-7
TGTGCCAGCAGTGATTCCGGGGGGCCGGCTAATGAAAAACTGTTTTTT CASSDSGGPANEKLFF TRBV6-1 . . TRBJ1-4
TGCGCCAGCAGCTTGGGACAATACAATGAGCAGTTCTTC CASSLGQYNEQFF TRBV5-1 . . TRBJ2-1
TGTGCCACCAGCAGACCTCACAGGGGGCTCTACTATGGCTACACCTTC CATSRPHRGLYYGYTF TRBV15 TRBD1 . TRBJ1-2
TGCGCCAGCAGCCGCCTGGGCCCTTCCTACAATGAGCAGTTCTTC CASSRLGPSYNEQFF TRBV4-1 . . TRBJ2-1
TGTGCCAGCACTGGACAGGGGTACTATGGCTACACCTTC CASTGQGYYGYTF TRBV6-1 TRBD1 . TRBJ1-2
TGTGCCAGCAGCTTGGGCAGGGGGGAGACCCAGTACTTC CASSLGRGETQYF TRBV7-8 TRBD1 . TRBJ2-5
TGTGCCAGCAGCTTAGTGGTAGGGGAGAACACTGAAGCTTTCTTT CASSLVVGENTEAFF TRBV7-9 . . TRBJ1-1
TGTGCCAGCAGTGAACCGGGACTAGCTCTGACAGATACGCAGTATTTT CASSEPGLALTDTQYF TRBV6-1 TRBD2 . TRBJ2-3
TGTGCCAGCAGCCGGGGACAGGGGAACTATGGCTACACCTTC CASSRGQGNYGYTF TRBV6-5 TRBD1 . TRBJ1-2
TGTGCCAGCAGCCCGGGACAGTCCTACGAGCAGTACTTC CASSPGQSYEQYF TRBV7-6 TRBD1 . TRBJ2-7
TGCGCCAGCAGCCAAGATTGGAGCTACGAGCAGTACTTC CASSQDWSYEQYF TRBV4-1 . . TRBJ2-7
TGTGCCAGCAGCTGGGGACTAACCACATCCTACAATGAGCAGTTCTTC CASSWGLTTSYNEQFF TRBV5-6 TRBD2 . TRBJ2-1
TGTGCCAGTAGTATCCTTTTAACGGGACAGGGTAAAGATGGCTACACCTTC CASSILLTGQGKDGYTF TRBV19 TRBD1 . TRBJ1-2
TGTGCCAGCTTGGGACTAGCGGGAGAAAATCTCGACTACGAGCAGTACTTC CASLGLAGENLDYEQYF TRBV2 TRBD2 . TRBJ2-7
TGTGCCACCAGCAGAGAGGCAGCGGAGCACAATGAGCAGTTCTTC CATSREAAEHNEQFF TRBV15 . . TRBJ2-1
TGTGCCAGCGGGACTCAGAACACTGAAGCTTTCTTT CASGTQNTEAFF TRBV28 . few TRBJ1-1
TGCAGCGTTGAAGGGGGGGCGGGGGGTTACAATGAGCAGTTCTTC CSVEGGAGGYNEQFF TRBV29-1 TRBD2 . TRBJ2-1
TGTGCCAGCAGTGTGGGGCCTGAAAAACTGTTTTTT CASSVGPEKLFF TRBV2 . few TRBJ1-4
TGTGCCAGCAGTTACTCGCGGAGGAACACTGAAGCTTTCTTT CASSYSRRNTEAFF TRBV6-5 . . TRBJ1-1
TGTGCCAGCAGTTACGCGGGGGTCCGGTCACCCCTCCACTTT CASSYAGVRSPLHF TRBV6-6 . once TRBJ1-6
TGTGCCGCGGCCCGGGACAGGACTAACTATGGCTACACCTTC CAAARDRTNYGYTF TRBV6-5 TRBD1 . TRBJ1-2
TGTGCCAGCAGCCAGTCAGAGAACACTGAAGCTTTCTTT CASSQSENTEAFF TRBV4-2 . . TRBJ1-1
TGTGCCAGCAGGCAGACAGGGGGCTGGGGTCAGCCCCAGCATTTT CASRQTGGWGQPQHF TRBV2 TRBD1 . TRBJ1-5
TGTGCCAGCAGCTCCTCTAGCGGGAGAAAAGCCTACGAGCAGTACTTC CASSSSSGRKAYEQYF TRBV7-9 TRBD2 . TRBJ2-7
TGTGCCAGCAGTTTAACAGGTTCAGAAAAACTGTTTTTT CASSLTGSEKLFF TRBV27 . once TRBJ1-4
TGTGCCAGCAGTTGGAGGTCCCCCATGAACACTGAAGCTTTCTTT CASSWRSPMNTEAFF TRBV27 . few TRBJ1-1
TGTGCCAGCAGCTTAGTGCTTATGGGCCAGGGTGATGGCTACACCTTC CASSLVLMGQGDGYTF TRBV7-6 . . TRBJ1-2